This T cell receptor beta chain emerged from a study of T cell repertoires and HLA-DP antigens (dated by TCRdb to 2017 to 2018). For the wider study: Using HeLa cells transduced to present allogeneic HLA-DP, the study set up an in vitro model of CD4+ T cell alloreactivity. The two alloantigens modelled structurally similar versus dissimilar alloantigens, differing from self at one and ten to eleven peptide-binding groove amino acids, respectively. An average DNA input of roughly 0.2 ug was used for sorted CD137+CD4+ samples, compared with approximately 1.2 ug for pre-culture CD4+ samples. Of the three donors, two were male and one was female, with ages ranging from the 18-to-29 band to the 60-to-69 band.

As to this clone: The antigen it recognizes is unknown. No per-base quality is available; no much larger clone lies one base away.

TCRB CDR3 regions were amplified with the immunoSEQ multiplex PCR using forward primers for 54 TRBV segments and reverse primers for 13 TRBJ segments. For pre-culture CD4+ samples, sequencing was done at deep resolution with a target of a few hundred thousand T cell genomes. Sequencing of the amplicons on an Illumina HiSeq System generated 87 bp reads spanning the CDR3. On the study's bioinformatics: PCR and sequencing errors in the reads were corrected, and CDR3 regions were defined by aligning to IMGT reference sequences. Synthetic template pools were used to estimate template counts and unique rearrangement counts. Clonality was calculated as 1 minus Pielou's evenness. Richness was estimated with the Daley-Smith estimator. Morisita's index served as the measure of repertoire overlap. A clone counted as low-abundance if it appeared in cultured samples but went undetected in the pre-culture repertoire of the same donor. The table was pulled from immuneACCESS by TCRdb, which kept in-frame rearrangements only. Such tables lose some clones; where checked, under half of the loss comes from unresolved V genes, and the rest has no known cause. From that table come the V and J calls and clone size; the DNA was used to work out D and trimming. Recorded for this sample are approximately 110,000 clones; 85% to 95% of them occurred a single time. The leading ten clones occupy more than 0.25% of the sample.

Untouched CD4+ T cells were isolated from Ficoll-separated PBMC by magnetic bead negative selection, reaching an average purity of around 98%. Untouched CD4+ T cells were isolated from Ficoll-separated PBMC with magnetic beads, reaching around 98% purity with negligible CD8+ contamination. Peripheral blood mononuclear cells came from the buffy coats of a few healthy blood donors, who served as the study's donors. Each of the three donors was CMV seronegative. The DNeasy Blood & Tissue Kit was used to extract genomic DNA. For each subject, genomic DNA from sorted CD137+CD4+ cells and from pre-culture CD4+ baseline samples underwent TCRB sequencing. The germline V gene yields KGHSH for CDR1 and LQKENI for CDR2. Its CDR3 holds 13 amino acids, cysteine through phenylalanine. Here the CDR3 DNA is all that survives: 39 bases in frame from base 1. V is shortened by 2 bases, J by 4 bases, and the region joining them spans 6 bases.

The paper as a whole reports these results and caveats: Similar clonality (about 0.38) was observed for sorted CD137+ cells against both alloantigens, and this clonality was much higher than that observed in pre-culture samples (roughly 0.041). The study was limited by having only a few donors, by relying on a non-physiological HeLa antigen-presenting system, and by using total CD4+ responder cells. An average cumulative frequency of roughly 35% against one allele and about 46% against the other was found for clones undetected before culture. The naive and memory CD4+ repertoires were not analysed as separate populations.

The sequence was collected from a woman in her late teens or twenties in good health and CMV-seronegative. Sequencing was carried out using CD4+ T cells from PBMCs. Recombination connected TRBV18 to TRBJ1-3, with the identity of the D gene unclear. At the DNA level, the sequence is TGTGCCAGCTCACCAAACATAGGAAACACCATATATTTT. The translation is CASSPNIGNTIYF. Reference TRBV18 and TRBJ1-3 genes cover what lies past the CDR3, so the full variable domain is NAGVMQNPRHLVRRRGQEARLRCSPMKGHSHVYWYRQLPEEGLKFMVYLQKENIIDESGMPKERFSAEFPKEGPSILRIQQVVRGDSAAYFCASSPNIGNTIYFGEGSWLTVV.